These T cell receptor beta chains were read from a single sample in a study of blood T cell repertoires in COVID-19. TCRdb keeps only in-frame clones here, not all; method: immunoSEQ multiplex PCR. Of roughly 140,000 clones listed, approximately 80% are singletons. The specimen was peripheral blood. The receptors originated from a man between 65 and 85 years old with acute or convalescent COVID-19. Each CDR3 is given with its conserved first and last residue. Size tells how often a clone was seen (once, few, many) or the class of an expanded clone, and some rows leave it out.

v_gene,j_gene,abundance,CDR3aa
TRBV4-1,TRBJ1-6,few,CASSQESGRGARDSPLHF
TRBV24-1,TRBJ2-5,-,CATSDLNRGLETQYF
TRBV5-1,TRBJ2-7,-,CASSLALAGAQGSYEQYF
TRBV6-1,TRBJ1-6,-,CASSEGEGRSYNSPLHF
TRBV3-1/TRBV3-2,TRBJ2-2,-,CASCPGTGDTGELFF
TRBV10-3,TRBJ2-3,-,CASTQPTGDTTDTQYF
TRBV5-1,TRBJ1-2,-,CASSLGTATNYGYTF
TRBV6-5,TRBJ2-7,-,CASSLGTGGFYEQYF
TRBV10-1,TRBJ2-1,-,CASSPVSSYNEQFF
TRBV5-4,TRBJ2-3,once,CASSLGSRGADTQYF
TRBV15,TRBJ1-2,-,CATSRVLSGYTF
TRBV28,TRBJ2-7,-,CASSLYGTGFYEQYF
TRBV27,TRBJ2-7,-,CASSFKQGYEQYF
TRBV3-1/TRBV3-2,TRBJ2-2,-,CASSQDGTGSGELFF
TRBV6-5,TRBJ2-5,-,CASPRRGAGETQYF
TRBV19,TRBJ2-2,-,CASSQTGPTGELFF
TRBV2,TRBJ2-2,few,CARQGSTGELFF
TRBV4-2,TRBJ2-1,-,CASSQDNRVSNEQFF
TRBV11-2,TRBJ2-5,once,CASSAWGTVQETQYF
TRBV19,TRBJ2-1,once,CASSWGTSVIRPRNEQFF
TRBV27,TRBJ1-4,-,CASSDNPGYEKLFF
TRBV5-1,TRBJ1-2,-,CASSLETGVTYGYTF
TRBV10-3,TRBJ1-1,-,CAISGTGTEAFF
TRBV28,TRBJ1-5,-,CASTLGIGISNQPQHF
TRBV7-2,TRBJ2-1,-,CASSYRGGNEQFF
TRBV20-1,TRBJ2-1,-,CSASLDRDSQYNEQFF
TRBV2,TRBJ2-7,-,CASSDVVSYEQYF
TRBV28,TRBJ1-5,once,CASRVYSNQPQHF
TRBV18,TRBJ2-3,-,CASSPPQGADTQYF
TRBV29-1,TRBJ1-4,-,CSAREELDGEKLFF
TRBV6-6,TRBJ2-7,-,CASAGTDASYEQYF
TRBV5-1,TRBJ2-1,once,CASSLGRDEQFF
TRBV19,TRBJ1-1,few,CASSTTGGLTEAFF
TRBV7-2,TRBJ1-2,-,CASSFGQPSYGYTF
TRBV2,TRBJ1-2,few,CASSRQGGYTF
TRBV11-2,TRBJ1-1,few,CASSLNREAFF
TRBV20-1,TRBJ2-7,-,CSASPLTGIDYEQYF
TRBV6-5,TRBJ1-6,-,CASRNRDRENSPLHF
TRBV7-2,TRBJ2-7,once,CASSKDSREQYF
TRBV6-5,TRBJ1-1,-,CASSFRGWNTEAFF
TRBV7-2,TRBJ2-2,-,CASSPARINTGELFF
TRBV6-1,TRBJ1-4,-,CASSDGTGWDEKLFF
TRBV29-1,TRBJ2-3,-,CSVEISSTDTQYF
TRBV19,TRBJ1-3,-,CASTTPSSGNTIYF
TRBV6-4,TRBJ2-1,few,CATGMATTGRNEQFF
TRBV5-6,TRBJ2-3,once,CASSLGPTSTDTQYF
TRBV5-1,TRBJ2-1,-,CASSPQTPRTHNEQFF
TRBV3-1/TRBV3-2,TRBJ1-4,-,CASSQDQGLENEKLFF